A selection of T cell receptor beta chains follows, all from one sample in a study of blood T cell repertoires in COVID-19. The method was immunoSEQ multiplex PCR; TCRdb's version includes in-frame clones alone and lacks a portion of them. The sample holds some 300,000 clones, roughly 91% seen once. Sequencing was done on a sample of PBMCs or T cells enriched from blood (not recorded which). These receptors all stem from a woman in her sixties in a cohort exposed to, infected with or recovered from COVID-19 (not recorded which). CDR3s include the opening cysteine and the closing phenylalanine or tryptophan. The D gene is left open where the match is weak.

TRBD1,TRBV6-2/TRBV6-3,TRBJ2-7,CASSLTGGSYEQYF,TGTGCCAGCAGCCTAACAGGGGGCAGCTACGAGCAGTACTTC
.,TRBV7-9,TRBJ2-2,CASSLGDSLGTGELFF,TGTGCCAGCAGCTTAGGCGACAGTCTGGGGACCGGGGAGCTGTTTTTT
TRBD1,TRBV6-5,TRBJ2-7,CASTPKGQPPYEQYF,TGTGCCAGCACCCCAAAGGGACAGCCTCCATACGAGCAGTACTTC
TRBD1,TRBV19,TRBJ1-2,CASSMDREKGYGYTF,TGTGCCAGTAGTATGGACAGGGAAAAGGGCTATGGCTACACCTTC
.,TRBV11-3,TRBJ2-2,CASSPRDKPNTGELFF,TGTGCCAGCAGCCCGAGAGACAAACCGAACACCGGGGAGCTGTTTTTT
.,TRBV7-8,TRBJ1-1,CASRMAGALNTEAFF,TGTGCCAGCAGGATGGCGGGGGCCCTTAACACTGAAGCTTTCTTT
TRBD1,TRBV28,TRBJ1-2,CASSFPGGYGYTF,TGTGCCAGCAGTTTCCCAGGGGGATATGGCTACACCTTC
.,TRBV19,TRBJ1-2,CASSHSHSYTF,TGTGCCAGTAGCCACTCGCATAGCTACACCTTC
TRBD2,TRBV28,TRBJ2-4,CASTSSGSGKNIQYF,TGTGCCAGCACCTCTAGCGGGAGTGGCAAAAACATTCAGTACTTC
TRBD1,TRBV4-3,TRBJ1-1,CASSQDLLGGGTEAFF,TGCGCCAGCAGCCAAGATCTATTAGGGGGCGGCACTGAAGCTTTCTTT
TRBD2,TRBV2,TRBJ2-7,CASSLAGTYEQYF,TGTGCCAGCAGCTTAGCGGGCACCTACGAGCAGTACTTC
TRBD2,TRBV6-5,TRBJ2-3,CASSTGTSGTDTQYF,TGTGCCAGCAGTACAGGGACTAGCGGAACAGATACGCAGTATTTT
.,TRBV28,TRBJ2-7,CASSTTGSYEQYF,TGTGCCAGCAGCACCACAGGCTCCTACGAGCAGTACTTC
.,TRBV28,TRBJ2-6,CASSNYRDSSGANVLTF,TGTGCCAGCAGTAATTACCGGGACTCCTCTGGGGCCAACGTCCTGACTTTC
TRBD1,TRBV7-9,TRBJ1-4,CASSLGTGLGTNEKLFF,TGTGCCAGCAGCTTAGGGACAGGGCTTGGGACTAATGAAAAACTGTTTTTT
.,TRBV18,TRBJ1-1,CASSIDINSEAFF,TGTGCCAGCTCAATCGACATCAATTCTGAAGCTTTCTTT
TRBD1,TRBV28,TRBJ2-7,CASRRTGTGGFQQYF,TGTGCCAGCAGGCGGACCGGGACAGGGGGCTTTCAGCAGTACTTC
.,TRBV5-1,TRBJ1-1,CASSLTGSTEAFF,TGCGCCAGCAGCTTGACAGGGAGCACTGAAGCTTTCTTT
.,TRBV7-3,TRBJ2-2,CASSPAPGGELFF,TGTGCCAGCAGCCCCGCCCCGGGCGGGGAGCTGTTTTTT
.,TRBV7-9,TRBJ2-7,CASSQPLGGATGEQYF,TGTGCCAGCAGCCAACCCCTAGGGGGGGCCACGGGGGAGCAGTACTTC
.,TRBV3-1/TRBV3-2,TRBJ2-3,CASSPGLGTDTQYF,TGTGCCAGCAGCCCGGGACTCGGCACAGATACGCAGTATTTT
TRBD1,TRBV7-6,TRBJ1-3,CASSSESSIDRGLFRNTIYF,TGTGCCAGCAGCTCAGAGTCTTCCATCGACAGGGGGCTATTTAGAAACACCATATATTTT
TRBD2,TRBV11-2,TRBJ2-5,CASRGLAGGRQETQYF,TGTGCCAGCAGAGGACTAGCGGGAGGCCGGCAAGAGACCCAGTACTTC
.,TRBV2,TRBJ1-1,CASSERVRDTEAFF,TGTGCCAGCAGTGAAAGGGTCAGGGACACTGAAGCTTTCTTT
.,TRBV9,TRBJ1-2,CASSGAALRNYGYTF,TGTGCCAGCAGCGGGGCCGCGTTACGGAACTATGGCTACACCTTC
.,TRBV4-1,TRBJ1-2,CASSHPGKGEYGYTF,TGCGCCAGCAGCCATCCCGGAAAAGGAGAATATGGCTACACCTTC